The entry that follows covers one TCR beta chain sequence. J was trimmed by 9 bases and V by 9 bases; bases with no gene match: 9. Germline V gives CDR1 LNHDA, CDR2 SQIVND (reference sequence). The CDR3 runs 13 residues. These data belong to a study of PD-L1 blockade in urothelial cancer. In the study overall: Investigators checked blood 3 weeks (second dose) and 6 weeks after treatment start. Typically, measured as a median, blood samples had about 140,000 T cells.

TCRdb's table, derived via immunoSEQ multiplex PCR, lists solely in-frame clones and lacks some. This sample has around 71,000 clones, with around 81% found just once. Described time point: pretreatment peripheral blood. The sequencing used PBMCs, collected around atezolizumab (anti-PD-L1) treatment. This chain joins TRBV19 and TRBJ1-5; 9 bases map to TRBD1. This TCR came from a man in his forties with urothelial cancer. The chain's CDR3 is CASTDRGEGPQHF. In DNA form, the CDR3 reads TGTGCCAGCACGGACAGGGGAGAGGGGCCCCAGCATTTT.